What follows describes a single T cell receptor beta chain. Other DNA sequences in this specimen translate into the identical CDR3. Reverse transcription of all isolated RNA meant that expressed TCRB transcripts were sequenced. Assay used: immunoSEQ multiplex PCR; TCRdb lists only in-frame clones, some missing. Counted here are about 450,000 clones, roughly 10% occurring once; the ten biggest clones make up less than 0.06%. The sample comes from a study of beta chain features in type 1 diabetes. This CDR3 is built from 15 residues. The germline CDR1 and CDR2 sequences are SGHTA and FQGNSA. The germline V and J ends were trimmed by 1 base and 0 bases, with 7 bases remaining between them.

This rearrangement joins TRBV7-2 to TRBJ2-1; D gene ambiguous. Sequenced material: naive CD4+ T cells from blood. The origin of this receptor is a young woman in good health. The CDR3 loop is CASSLGISSYNEQFF. CDR3 bases: TGTGCCAGCAGCTTAGGGATTAGCTCCTACAATGAGCAGTTCTTC.